A single TCR beta chain is shown here with its context. Using immunoSEQ multiplex PCR, the repertoire was profiled, and TCRdb retains in-frame clones only, with some absent. The sample includes around 190,000 clones, around 84% seen only once; the top ten take about 4.9%. This sample was included in a study of blood T cell repertoires in COVID-19. Study-wide context: Sites in the United States, Italy and Spain provided acute and convalescent COVID-19 samples.

CDR1 LGHDT and CDR2 YNNKEL come from the germline V gene (reference sequence). This CDR3 is 17 amino acids long. J lost 8 bases, V lost 2 bases, and 7 bases had no gene match. The rearrangement joins TRBV3-1 (or the pseudogene TRBV3-2) to TRBJ2-1; 15 bases are shared with TRBD2. Sequencing was carried out using peripheral blood. The source is an elderly woman with acute or convalescent COVID-19. The CDR3 is CASSQNPGTSGRYEQFF. In DNA, the CDR3 is TGTGCCAGCAGCCAAAACCCCGGGACTAGCGGGAGGTATGAGCAGTTCTTC.